This TCR beta chain emerged from a study of blood T cells in healthy people across ages. Study-level points and caveats: A roughly linear fall in TCR beta diversity per million T cells was seen with increasing age.

Combining a sample-barcoded 5' primer with a J-beta primer mix, a second PCR ran for about 6 to 12 cycles. TCRdb re-derived calls from the 5' RACE reads in MiXCR, one entry per CDR3 protein. Seen here are just under 750,000 distinct CDR3 sequences, approximately 21% observed once, and the top ten hold about 22%. Worth noting for this clonotype: Its antigen is currently unknown.

The CDR3 is 15 amino acids. Germline trimming cut 3 bases from V and 4 bases from J; bases unmatched to any gene: 9. The V gene's germline CDR1 is DFQATT and CDR2 SNEGSKA (reference sequence). The J gene is TRBJ2-1, the V gene TRBV20-1; 7 bases agree with TRBD2. This TCR came from a man between 70 and 80 years old in good health. The sample taken for sequencing was blood. CDR3 sequence: CSARSGGGPYNEQFF. CDR3 nucleotides: TGCAGTGCTAGGTCGGGGGGAGGGCCATACAATGAGCAGTTCTTC.